These T cell receptor beta chains were read from a single sample in a study of T cells in pancreatic ductal adenocarcinoma. Libraries were prepared by immunoSEQ multiplex PCR; TCRdb keeps only in-frame clonotypes and omits some of them. The sample has roughly 100,000 clones; 90% to 95% are singletons. The sequenced material came from PBMCs. The receptors originated from a human donor with pancreatic ductal adenocarcinoma. CDR3s include the opening cysteine and the closing phenylalanine or tryptophan. Fields, in order: J gene, V gene, clone size, D gene, CDR3 DNA, CDR3 protein. A D gene is named only where the DNA matches it firmly. Size tells how often a clone was seen (once, few, many) or the class of an expanded clone, and some rows leave it out.

j_call: TRBJ2-3; v_call: TRBV11-3; clone_size: NA; d_call: NA; cdr3_nt: TGTGCCAGCCCCTCCGGCGGGCGTATCACAGATACGCAGTATTTT; cdr3_aa: CASPSGGRITDTQYF
j_call: TRBJ2-2; v_call: TRBV11-2; clone_size: NA; d_call: TRBD1; cdr3_nt: TGTGCCAGCAGGCCAAACAGGGGTAGGAAATCCGGGGAGCTGTTTTTT; cdr3_aa: CASRPNRGRKSGELFF
j_call: TRBJ1-5; v_call: TRBV5-1; clone_size: NA; d_call: NA; cdr3_nt: TGCGCCAGCAGCTTGGAGGCTTCCAGCGGCAATCAGCCCCAGCATTTT; cdr3_aa: CASSLEASSGNQPQHF
j_call: TRBJ2-7; v_call: TRBV18; clone_size: NA; d_call: TRBD1; cdr3_nt: TGTGCCAGCTCAGAACGGGACAGCGACGAGCAGTACTTC; cdr3_aa: CASSERDSDEQYF
j_call: TRBJ2-5; v_call: TRBV18; clone_size: NA; d_call: NA; cdr3_nt: TGTGCCAGCTCACCAGGCCCTCGCCAAGAGACCCAGTACTTC; cdr3_aa: CASSPGPRQETQYF
j_call: TRBJ1-3; v_call: TRBV6-5; clone_size: NA; d_call: TRBD1; cdr3_nt: TGTGCCAGCAGCACAGGGGAAGGAAACACCATATATTTT; cdr3_aa: CASSTGEGNTIYF
j_call: TRBJ2-7; v_call: TRBV28; clone_size: NA; d_call: TRBD2; cdr3_nt: TGTGCCACCACTGGGGGGGCCTACGAGCAGTACTTC; cdr3_aa: CATTGGAYEQYF
j_call: TRBJ2-3; v_call: TRBV7-2; clone_size: NA; d_call: NA; cdr3_nt: TGTGCCAGCAGCTTATCCTACACAGATACGCAGTATTTT; cdr3_aa: CASSLSYTDTQYF
j_call: TRBJ2-5; v_call: TRBV18; clone_size: NA; d_call: NA; cdr3_nt: TGTGCCAGCTCACCGACAGTGCAAGAGACCCAGTACTTC; cdr3_aa: CASSPTVQETQYF
j_call: TRBJ1-4; v_call: TRBV5-5; clone_size: NA; d_call: TRBD1; cdr3_nt: TGTGCCAGCAGGGCGGGGACAGCGAATGAAAAACTGTTTTTT; cdr3_aa: CASRAGTANEKLFF
j_call: TRBJ2-5; v_call: TRBV15; clone_size: once; d_call: NA; cdr3_nt: TGTGCCACCAGCAGAGATCTGCAAGAGACCCAGTACTTC; cdr3_aa: CATSRDLQETQYF
j_call: TRBJ2-3; v_call: TRBV5-4; clone_size: NA; d_call: NA; cdr3_nt: TGTGCCAGCAGCTGGGGACACGGTAGCACAGATACGCAGTATTTT; cdr3_aa: CASSWGHGSTDTQYF
j_call: TRBJ2-5; v_call: TRBV9; clone_size: NA; d_call: TRBD2; cdr3_nt: TGTGCCAGCGGACAATTAGCGGGACGTGAGACCCAGTACTTC; cdr3_aa: CASGQLAGRETQYF